This TCR beta chain was documented in a study of T-cell memory formation after mild COVID-19. Background on the study: Across donors, TCR clusters were largely donor specific.

Each CDR3 protein gets one entry after TCRdb re-called the 5' RACE reads with MiXCR. The sample holds about 82,000 distinct CDR3 sequences, 13% seen once. This clonotype was counted only a few times. Its specificity is unknown. Study-wide points: Cross-reactive memory apparently joined, as some responding clones appeared in pre-infection memory.

The CDR3 has 16 residues. With 9 bases clipped from V and 8 bases from J, the junction kept 18 bases outside the gene matches. CDR1 is MNHEY and CDR2 is SMNVEV in the germline V gene (reference sequence). Source material: PBMCs or a T cell subset sorted from them (not recorded which). This sequence joins TRBV27 and TRBJ1-2; 10 bases fit TRBD1. The source of this sequence is an adult woman who had mild COVID-19 (a few samples of this study predate the infection). Cell type and time point are not known. CDR3 protein: CASLGATGGDHWGYTF. CDR3 coding DNA: TGTGCCAGTCTAGGGGCGACAGGGGGCGACCATTGGGGCTACACCTTC.